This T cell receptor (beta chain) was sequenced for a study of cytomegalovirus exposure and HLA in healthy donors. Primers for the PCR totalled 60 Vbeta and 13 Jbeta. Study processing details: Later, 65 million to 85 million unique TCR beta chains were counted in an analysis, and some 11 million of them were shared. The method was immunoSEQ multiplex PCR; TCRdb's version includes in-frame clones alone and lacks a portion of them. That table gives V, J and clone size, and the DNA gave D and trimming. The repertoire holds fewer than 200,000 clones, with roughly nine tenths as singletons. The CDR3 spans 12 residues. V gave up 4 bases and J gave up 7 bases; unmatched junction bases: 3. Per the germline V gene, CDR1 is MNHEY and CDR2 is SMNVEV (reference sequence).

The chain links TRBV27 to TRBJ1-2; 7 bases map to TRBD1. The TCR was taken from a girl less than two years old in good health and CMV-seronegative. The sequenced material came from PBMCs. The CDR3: CASSSYRGGYTF. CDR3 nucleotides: TGTGCCAGCAGTTCCTACAGGGGTGGCTACACCTTC.